This TCR beta chain emerged from a study of shared clonotypes between healthy human individuals (dated by TCRdb to 2018 to 2020). Study-level background: The cohort comprised a couple of women and a few men aged 18 to 49 years. To increase sequencing depth and limit assay-specific biases, different laboratories used diverse techniques to prepare libraries and sequence TCR repertoires. Blood TCR repertoires of four to six healthy adults were deeply sequenced to estimate repertoire size and the extent of clonotype sharing between individuals. Per donor, leukapheresis produced somewhere between about 0.94 and 8.9 billion PBMCs.

Using the deep immunoSEQ assay, multiplex PCR amplified TCR CDR3 regions from genomic DNA. Extracted genomic DNA from each cell subset was spread evenly across all wells of several immunoSEQ 96-well plates, with each plate serving as a replicate. For unsorted PBMC, each replicate PCR was loaded with 300 to 350 ng genomic DNA, equivalent to tens of thousands of T cell genomes. Ten immunoSEQ deep assay plates were used to sequence the unsorted PBMC genomic DNA. The purified libraries were quantified using a Qubit 3.0 fluorometer, sized with a Bioanalyzer 2100, and then quantified again using the KAPA Library Quantification kit. A separate single-read 150-cycle Illumina NextSeq 550 flow cell was used to sequence each immunoSEQ 96-well plate. The source study handled its data this way. Because the immunoSEQ output held only junctional sequences and lacked quality scores, the filtering could not match the filtering applied to full-length reads. To assign V/J genes and CDR3, sequences were annotated using PyIR, a Python wrapper for IgBLAST v1.9, with IMGT germline references. Reads were filtered out if the reads had weak V/J assignments (E-value above 1e-6), no CDR3, stop codons, out-of-frame junctions, or ambiguous translated residues. V3J clonotypes were defined by identical inferred V gene, J gene, and CDR3 amino acid sequence. The percentage overlap between two repertoires was calculated by dividing the number of shared unique clonotypes by the size of the smaller repertoire. RTK rarefaction, the Chao1 estimator, and Recon v2.1 estimates of unobserved clonotypes were used to assess repertoire richness. TCRdb took this table from immuneACCESS and kept in-frame rearrangements with V and J called. Such tables lack part of the clones; where checked against another copy, unresolved V genes explain under half of the gap, and the rest is unexplained. That table gives V, J and clone size, and the DNA gave D and trimming. This sample holds around 530,000 clones; just over 75% were observed only once. The top ten hold around 12% of the sample.

Healthy HIV-negative adults with no recently reported acute infections or vaccinations were included as donors. Only Caucasian adults living in Nashville, Tennessee, USA were represented among the donors. For unsorted samples, around 85 million PBMCs were counted, and genomic DNA was extracted using the QIAamp DNA Blood Mini kit. After blood collection by leukapheresis, PBMCs were isolated using Ficoll-Histopaque density gradient centrifugation and then cryopreserved in the vapor phase of liquid nitrogen. V loses 5 bases at its end and J loses 0 bases; junction bases beyond the gene matches: 6. Based on the germline V gene, the CDR1 and CDR2 sequences are MNHEY and SVGAGI. The CDR3 covers 15 residues, taking in both the cysteine and the phenylalanine. Of all the DNA, just the CDR3 is kept, 45 bases in frame from base 1. Study-wide findings and limitations: Sampling was restricted to blood, and TCR repertoires in tissue are likely to differ from TCR repertoires in blood. Pairwise subsampling led to the expectation that sequencing depth would affect the degree of clonotype sharing among donors. The small number of donors limited the genetic and exposure-history diversity represented.

Regarding this clone: Its binding antigen is unknown. Base qualities were left out, and no much larger clone turns up one base away.

This TCR came from a woman in her thirties or forties in good health. Some clones in this sample may be carry-over from other donors' samples. The sequence is built from TRBV6-5 and TRBJ2-7; 8 central bases correspond to TRBD1. The specimen was PBMCs. CDR3 protein: CASSKGTGGSYEQYF. The DNA is as follows: TGTGCCAGCAGTAAAGGGACAGGAGGCTCCTACGAGCAGTACTTC.